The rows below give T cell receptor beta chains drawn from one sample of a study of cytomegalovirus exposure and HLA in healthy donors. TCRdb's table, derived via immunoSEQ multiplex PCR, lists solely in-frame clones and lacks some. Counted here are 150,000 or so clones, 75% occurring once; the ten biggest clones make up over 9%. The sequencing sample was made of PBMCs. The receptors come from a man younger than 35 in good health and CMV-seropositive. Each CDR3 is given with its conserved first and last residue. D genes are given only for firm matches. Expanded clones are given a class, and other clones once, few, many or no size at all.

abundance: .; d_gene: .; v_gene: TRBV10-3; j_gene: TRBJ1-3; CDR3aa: CAISNGGSGNTIYF; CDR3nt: TGTGCCATCAGTAACGGAGGATCTGGAAACACCATATATTTT
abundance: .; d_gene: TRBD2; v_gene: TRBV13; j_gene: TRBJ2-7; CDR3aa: CASSPMSRGGAYEQYF; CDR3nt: TGTGCCAGCAGCCCGATGTCGAGGGGAGGGGCCTACGAGCAGTACTTC
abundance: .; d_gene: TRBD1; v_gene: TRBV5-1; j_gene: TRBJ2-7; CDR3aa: CASSPGTAYEQYF; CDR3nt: TGCGCCAGCAGCCCCGGGACAGCGTACGAGCAGTACTTC
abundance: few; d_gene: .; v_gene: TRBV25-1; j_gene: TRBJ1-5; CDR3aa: CASTLNPNQPQHF; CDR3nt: TGTGCCAGCACCCTAAACCCCAATCAGCCCCAGCATTTT
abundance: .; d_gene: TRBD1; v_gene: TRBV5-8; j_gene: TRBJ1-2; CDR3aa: CASSLGQGAIYGYTF; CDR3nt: TGTGCCAGCAGCTTGGGCCAGGGGGCAATCTATGGCTACACCTTC
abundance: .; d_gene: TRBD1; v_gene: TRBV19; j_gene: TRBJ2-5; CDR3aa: CASRHRDRRQETQYF; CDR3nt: TGTGCCAGTAGACACCGGGACAGAAGACAAGAGACCCAGTACTTC
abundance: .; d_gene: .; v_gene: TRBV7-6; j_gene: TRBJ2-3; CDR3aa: CASSLQFTDTQYF; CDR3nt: TGTGCCAGCAGCCTCCAGTTCACAGATACGCAGTATTTT
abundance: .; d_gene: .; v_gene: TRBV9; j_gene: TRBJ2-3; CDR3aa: CASSSHGDTQYF; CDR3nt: TGTGCCAGCAGCTCCCACGGGGATACGCAGTATTTT
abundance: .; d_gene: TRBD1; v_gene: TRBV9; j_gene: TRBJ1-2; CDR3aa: CASSPKQGAETF; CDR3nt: TGTGCCAGCAGCCCGAAACAGGGGGCGGAAACCTTC
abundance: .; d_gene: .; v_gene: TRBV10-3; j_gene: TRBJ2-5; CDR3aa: CAISAGGLETQYF; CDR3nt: TGTGCCATCAGTGCTGGGGGCTTGGAGACCCAGTACTTC
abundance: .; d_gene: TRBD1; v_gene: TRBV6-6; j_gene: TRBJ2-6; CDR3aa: CASKTGGAGANVLTF; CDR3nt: TGTGCCAGCAAAACAGGGGGAGCTGGGGCCAACGTCCTGACTTTC
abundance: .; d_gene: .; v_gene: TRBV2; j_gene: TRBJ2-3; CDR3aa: CASSEASAASTDTQYF; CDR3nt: TGTGCCAGCAGTGAAGCGTCTGCGGCTAGCACAGATACGCAGTATTTT
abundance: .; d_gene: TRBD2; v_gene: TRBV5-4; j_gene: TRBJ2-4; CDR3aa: CASSPASGRAWDIQYF; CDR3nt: TGTGCCAGCAGCCCAGCTAGCGGGAGGGCCTGGGACATTCAGTACTTC
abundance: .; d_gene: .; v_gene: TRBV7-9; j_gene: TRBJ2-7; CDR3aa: CASSGGEQYF; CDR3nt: TGTGCCAGCTCCGGGGGCGAGCAGTACTTC
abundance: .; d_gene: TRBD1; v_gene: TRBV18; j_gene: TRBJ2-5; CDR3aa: CASSPLDRGAQYF; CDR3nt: TGTGCCAGCTCACCACTCGACAGGGGAGCCCAGTACTTC
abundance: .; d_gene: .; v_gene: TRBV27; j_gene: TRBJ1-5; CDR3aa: CASSRDNSNQPQHF; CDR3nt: TGTGCCAGCAGTCGGGACAATAGCAATCAGCCCCAGCATTTT
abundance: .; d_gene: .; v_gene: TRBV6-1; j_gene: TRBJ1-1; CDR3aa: CASSVRNTEAFF; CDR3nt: TGTGCCAGCAGTGTGAGGAACACTGAAGCTTTCTTT
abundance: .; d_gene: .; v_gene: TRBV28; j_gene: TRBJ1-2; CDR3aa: CASRRTGVYGYGYTF; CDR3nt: TGTGCCAGCAGAAGAACGGGTGTATACGGCTATGGCTACACCTTC
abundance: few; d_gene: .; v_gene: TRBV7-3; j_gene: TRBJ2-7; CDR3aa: CASSSDGSSYEQYF; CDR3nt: TGTGCCAGCAGCTCGGACGGGAGCTCCTACGAGCAGTACTTC
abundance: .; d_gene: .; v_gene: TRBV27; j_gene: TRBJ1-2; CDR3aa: CASSPSNQWGRSNYGYTF; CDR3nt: TGTGCCAGCAGCCCCTCTAATCAATGGGGCAGGTCTAACTATGGCTACACCTTC
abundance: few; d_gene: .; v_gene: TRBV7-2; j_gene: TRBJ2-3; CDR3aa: CASSLSGYDTQYF; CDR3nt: TGTGCCAGCAGCTTATCAGGGTACGATACGCAGTATTTT
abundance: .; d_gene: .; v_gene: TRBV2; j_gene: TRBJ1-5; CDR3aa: CASSESGTNYQPQHF; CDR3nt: TGTGCCAGCAGTGAGTCCGGGACAAACTATCAGCCCCAGCATTTT
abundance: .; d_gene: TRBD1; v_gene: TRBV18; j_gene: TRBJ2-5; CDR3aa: CASSPPTGEETQYF; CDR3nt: TGTGCCAGCTCACCACCGACAGGGGAAGAGACCCAGTACTTC
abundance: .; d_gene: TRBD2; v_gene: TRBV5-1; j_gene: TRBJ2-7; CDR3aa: CASSPGTSGTYEQYF; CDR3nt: TGCGCCAGCAGCCCTGGGACTAGCGGGACCTACGAGCAGTACTTC
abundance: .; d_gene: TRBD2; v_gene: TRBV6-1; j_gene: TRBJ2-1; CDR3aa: CASGDYISYNEQFF; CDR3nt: TGTGCCAGCGGGGACTATATCTCCTACAATGAGCAGTTCTTC
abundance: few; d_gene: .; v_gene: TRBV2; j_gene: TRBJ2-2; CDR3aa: CASSALWPGGTLNTGELFF; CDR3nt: TGTGCCAGCAGTGCTCTCTGGCCGGGGGGCACGCTAAACACCGGGGAGCTGTTTTTT
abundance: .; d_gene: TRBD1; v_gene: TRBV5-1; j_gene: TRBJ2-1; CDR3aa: CASSRQGAEGTEQFF; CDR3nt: TGCGCCAGCAGCCGGCAGGGGGCGGAGGGGACTGAGCAGTTCTTC
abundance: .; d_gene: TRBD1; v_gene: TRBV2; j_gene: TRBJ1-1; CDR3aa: CASRRDSVTEAFF; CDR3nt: TGTGCCAGCAGACGGGACAGTGTCACTGAAGCTTTCTTT
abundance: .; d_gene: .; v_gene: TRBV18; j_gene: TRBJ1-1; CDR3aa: CASSPLPIATEAFF; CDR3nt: TGTGCCAGCTCACCACTTCCTATAGCCACTGAAGCTTTCTTT
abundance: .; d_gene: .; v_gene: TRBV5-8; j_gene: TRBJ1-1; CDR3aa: CASSLLQVNTEAFF; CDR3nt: TGTGCCAGCAGCTTACTACAGGTGAACACTGAAGCTTTCTTT
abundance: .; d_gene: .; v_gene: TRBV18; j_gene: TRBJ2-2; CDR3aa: CASSPRDWDGELFF; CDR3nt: TGTGCCAGCTCACCGCGGGATTGGGACGGGGAGCTGTTTTTT
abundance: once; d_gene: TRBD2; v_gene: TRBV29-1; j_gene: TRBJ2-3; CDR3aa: CSLSGSLSDTQYF; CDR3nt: TGCAGCCTTAGCGGGAGTCTATCAGATACGCAGTATTTT
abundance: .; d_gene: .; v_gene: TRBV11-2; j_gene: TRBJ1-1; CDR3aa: CASSLVGGAGTIGTEAFF; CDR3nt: TGTGCCAGCAGCTTAGTTGGAGGAGCAGGGACAATTGGCACTGAAGCTTTCTTT
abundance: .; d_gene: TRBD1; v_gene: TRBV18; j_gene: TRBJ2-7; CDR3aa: CASSPAGQAREQYF; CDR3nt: TGTGCCAGCTCACCAGCAGGACAGGCAAGGGAGCAGTACTTC
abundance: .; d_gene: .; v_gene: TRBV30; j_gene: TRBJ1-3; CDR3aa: CAWSSGRGPLSGNTIYF; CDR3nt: TGTGCCTGGAGCTCGGGGAGGGGTCCCCTCTCTGGAAACACCATATATTTT
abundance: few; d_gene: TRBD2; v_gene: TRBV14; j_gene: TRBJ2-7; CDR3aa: CASSPSGWRQYF; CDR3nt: TGTGCCAGCAGCCCTAGCGGGTGGAGGCAGTACTTC
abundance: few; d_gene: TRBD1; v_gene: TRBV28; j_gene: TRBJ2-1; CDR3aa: CASSDNRGNEQFF; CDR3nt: TGTGCCAGCAGTGACAACAGGGGGAATGAGCAGTTCTTC
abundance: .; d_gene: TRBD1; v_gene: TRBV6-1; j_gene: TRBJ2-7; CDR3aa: CASSELGQGAEQYF; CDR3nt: TGTGCCAGCAGTGAATTGGGACAGGGGGCCGAGCAGTACTTC
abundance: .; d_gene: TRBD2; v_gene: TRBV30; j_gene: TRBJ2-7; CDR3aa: CAWSVPAASGSYEQYF; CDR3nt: TGTGCCTGGAGTGTCCCCGCGGCTAGCGGTTCCTACGAGCAGTACTTC
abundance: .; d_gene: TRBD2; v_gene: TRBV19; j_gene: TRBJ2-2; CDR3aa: CASSRLAENTGELFF; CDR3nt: TGTGCCAGTAGTAGGCTAGCGGAGAACACCGGGGAGCTGTTTTTT
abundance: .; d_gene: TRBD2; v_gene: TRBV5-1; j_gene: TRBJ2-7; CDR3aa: CASSLTSGRNEQYF; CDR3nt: TGCGCCAGCAGCTTGACTAGCGGGAGGAACGAGCAGTACTTC
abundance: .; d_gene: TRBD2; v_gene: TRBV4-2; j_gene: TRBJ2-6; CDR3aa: CASSPLAESSGANVLTF; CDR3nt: TGTGCCAGCAGCCCTCTAGCGGAGAGCTCTGGGGCCAACGTCCTGACTTTC
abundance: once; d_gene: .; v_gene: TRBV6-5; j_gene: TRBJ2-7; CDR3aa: CASSLTPQGTYEQYF; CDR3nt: TGTGCCAGCAGCCTAACCCCACAGGGTACCTACGAGCAGTACTTC
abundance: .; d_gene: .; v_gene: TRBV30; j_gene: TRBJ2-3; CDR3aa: CAWSALDSNVDTQYF; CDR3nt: TGTGCCTGGAGTGCCCTAGATAGTAATGTTGATACGCAGTATTTT
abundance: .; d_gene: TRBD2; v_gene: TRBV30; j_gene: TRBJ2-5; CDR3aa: CAWSGSLAGDQYF; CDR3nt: TGTGCCTGGAGTGGGAGTCTAGCGGGAGATCAGTACTTC
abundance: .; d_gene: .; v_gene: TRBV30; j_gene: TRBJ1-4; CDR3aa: CAWRSDNEKLFF; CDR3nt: TGTGCCTGGAGGAGCGATAATGAAAAACTGTTTTTT
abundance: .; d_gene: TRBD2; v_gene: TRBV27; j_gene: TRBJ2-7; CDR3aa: CASSPGTSGSLSDYEQYF; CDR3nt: TGTGCCAGCAGTCCAGGGACTAGCGGGAGTCTTTCTGATTACGAGCAGTACTTC
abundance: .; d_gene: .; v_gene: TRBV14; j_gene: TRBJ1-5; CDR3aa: CASSLQGFNQPQHF; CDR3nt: TGTGCCAGCAGCCTACAGGGATTCAATCAGCCCCAGCATTTT
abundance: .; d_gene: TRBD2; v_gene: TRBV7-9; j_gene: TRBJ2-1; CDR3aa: CASSLTTSGRAGNEQFF; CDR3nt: TGTGCCAGCAGCTTAACTACTAGCGGGAGGGCGGGGAATGAGCAGTTCTTC